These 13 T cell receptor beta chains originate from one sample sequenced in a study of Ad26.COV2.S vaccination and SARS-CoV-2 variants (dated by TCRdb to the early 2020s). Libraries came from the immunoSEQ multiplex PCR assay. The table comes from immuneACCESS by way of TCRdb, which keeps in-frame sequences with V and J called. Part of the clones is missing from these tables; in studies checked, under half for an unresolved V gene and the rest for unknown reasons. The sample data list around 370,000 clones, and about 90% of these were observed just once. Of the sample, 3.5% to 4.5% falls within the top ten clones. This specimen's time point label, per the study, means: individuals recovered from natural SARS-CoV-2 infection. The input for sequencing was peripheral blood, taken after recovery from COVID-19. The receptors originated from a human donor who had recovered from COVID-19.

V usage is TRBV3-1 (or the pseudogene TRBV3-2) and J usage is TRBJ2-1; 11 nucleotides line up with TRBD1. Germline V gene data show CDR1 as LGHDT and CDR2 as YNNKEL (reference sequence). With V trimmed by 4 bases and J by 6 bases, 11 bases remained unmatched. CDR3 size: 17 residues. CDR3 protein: CASSPLPGTGGGNEQFF. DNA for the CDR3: TGTGCCAGCAGCCCCCTACCGGGGACAGGGGGTGGCAATGAGCAGTTCTTC.

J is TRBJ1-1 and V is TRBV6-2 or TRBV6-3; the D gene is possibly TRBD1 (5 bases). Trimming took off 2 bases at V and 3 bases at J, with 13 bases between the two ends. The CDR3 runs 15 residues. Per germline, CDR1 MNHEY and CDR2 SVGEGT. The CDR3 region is CASSYARGVYTEAFF. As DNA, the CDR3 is TGTGCCAGCAGTTACGCCCGGGGGGTTTACACTGAAGCTTTCTTT.

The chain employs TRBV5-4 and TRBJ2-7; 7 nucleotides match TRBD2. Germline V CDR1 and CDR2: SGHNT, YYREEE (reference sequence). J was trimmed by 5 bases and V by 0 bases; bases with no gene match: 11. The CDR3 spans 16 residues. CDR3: CASSLERAAGRNEQYF. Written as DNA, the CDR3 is TGTGCCAGCAGCTTGGAGCGTGCAGCGGGGAGGAACGAGCAGTACTTC.

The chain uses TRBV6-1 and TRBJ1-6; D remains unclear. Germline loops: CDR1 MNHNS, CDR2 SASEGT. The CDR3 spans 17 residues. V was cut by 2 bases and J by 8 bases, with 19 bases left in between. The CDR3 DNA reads TGTGCCAGCAGTGAATTGGGTGAAGGTGTCTTGCATTCACCCCTCCACTTT. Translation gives CASSELGEGVLHSPLHF.

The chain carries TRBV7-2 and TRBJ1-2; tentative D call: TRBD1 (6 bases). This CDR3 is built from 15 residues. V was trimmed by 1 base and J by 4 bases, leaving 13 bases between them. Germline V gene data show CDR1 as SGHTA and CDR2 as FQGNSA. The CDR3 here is CASSLEEGGSYGYTF. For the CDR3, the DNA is TGTGCCAGCAGCTTAGAGGAGGGGGGGAGCTATGGCTACACCTTC.

The chain's CDR3 is CASSPLDQETQYF. In nucleotides, the CDR3 is TGTGCCAGCAGCCCCCTAGACCAAGAGACCCAGTACTTC. The chain recombines TRBV14 with TRBJ2-5; D ambiguous. The CDR3 consists of 13 residues. The germline V and J ends were trimmed by 4 bases and 0 bases, with 6 bases remaining between them. Germline-derived CDR1 and CDR2 are SGHDN and FVKESK.

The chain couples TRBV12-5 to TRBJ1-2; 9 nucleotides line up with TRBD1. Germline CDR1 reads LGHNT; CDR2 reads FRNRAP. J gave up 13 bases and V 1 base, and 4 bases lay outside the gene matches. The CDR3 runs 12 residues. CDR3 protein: CASGLGNRGLTF. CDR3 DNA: TGTGCTAGTGGTTTGGGAAACAGGGGGCTCACCTTC.

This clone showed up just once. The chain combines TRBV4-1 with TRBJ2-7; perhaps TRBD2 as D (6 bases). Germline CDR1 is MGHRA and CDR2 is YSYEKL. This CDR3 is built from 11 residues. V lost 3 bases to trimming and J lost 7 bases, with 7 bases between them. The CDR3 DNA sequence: TGCGCCAGCAGCCACCGGGGGGAGCAGTACTTC. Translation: CASSHRGEQYF.

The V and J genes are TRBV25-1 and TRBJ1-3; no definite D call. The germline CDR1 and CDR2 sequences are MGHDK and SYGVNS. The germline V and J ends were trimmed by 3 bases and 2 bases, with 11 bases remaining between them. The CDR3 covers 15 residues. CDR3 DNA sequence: TGTGCCAGCAGTGACCGACTGCGTACTGGAAACACCATATATTTT. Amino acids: CASSDRLRTGNTIYF.

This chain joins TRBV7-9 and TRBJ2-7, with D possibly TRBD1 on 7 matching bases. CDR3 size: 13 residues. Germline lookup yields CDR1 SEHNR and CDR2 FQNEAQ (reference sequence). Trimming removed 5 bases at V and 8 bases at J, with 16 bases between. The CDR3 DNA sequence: TGTGCCAGCAGCGGACAGGAAGGGACTCAGCAGTACTTC. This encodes CASSGQEGTQQYF. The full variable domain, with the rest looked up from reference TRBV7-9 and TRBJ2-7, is DTGVSQNPRHKITKRGQNVTFRCDPISEHNRLYWYRQTLGQGPEFLTYFQNEAQLEKSRLLSDRFSAERPKGSFSTLEIQRTEQGDSAMYLCASSGQEGTQQYFGPGTRLTVT.

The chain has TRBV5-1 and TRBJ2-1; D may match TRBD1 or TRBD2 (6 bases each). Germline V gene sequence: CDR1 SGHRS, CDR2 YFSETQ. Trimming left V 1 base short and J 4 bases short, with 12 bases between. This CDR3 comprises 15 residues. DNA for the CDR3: TGCGCCAGCAGCTTGCCGGGGGCTCAGTACAATGAGCAGTTCTTC. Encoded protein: CASSLPGAQYNEQFF.

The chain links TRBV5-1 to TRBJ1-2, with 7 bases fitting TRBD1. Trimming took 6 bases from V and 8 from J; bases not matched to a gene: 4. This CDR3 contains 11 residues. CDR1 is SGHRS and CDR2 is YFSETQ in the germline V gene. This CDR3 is CASTSGGGYTF. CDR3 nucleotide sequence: TGCGCCAGCACTTCAGGGGGAGGCTACACCTTC.

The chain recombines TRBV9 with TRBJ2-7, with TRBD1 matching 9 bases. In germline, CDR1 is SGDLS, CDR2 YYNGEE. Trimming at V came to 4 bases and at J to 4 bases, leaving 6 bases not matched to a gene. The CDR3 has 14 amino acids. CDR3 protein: CASSPGGQGYEQYF. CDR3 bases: TGTGCCAGCAGCCCAGGGGGACAGGGTTACGAGCAGTACTTC.